One sample yielded the 9 T cell receptor beta chains listed below, sequenced in a study of blood T cells in healthy people across ages. Then a second PCR, running about 6 to 12 cycles, was carried out with a sample-barcoded 5' primer and a J-beta primer mix. TCRdb reprocessed the 5' RACE reads with MiXCR, giving one entry per CDR3 protein. The sample has over 1,200,000 distinct CDR3 sequences; roughly 60% are singletons. Specimen: blood. The receptors stem from a young man in good health.

The chain employs TRBV28 and TRBJ2-7; D might be TRBD1 or TRBD2, each matching 5 bases. The CDR3 has 16 residues. V shed 7 bases and J shed 0 bases, with 19 bases lying between them. CDR1 is MDHEN, CDR2 SYDVKM, per germline. Here the CDR3 DNA reads TGTGCCAGCAATCAAGCCTGGGACCCCGACTCCTACGAGCAGTACTTC. Residues: CASNQAWDPDSYEQYF.

A few counts support this clonotype. The chain recombines TRBV18 with TRBJ2-7; no clear D. The CDR3 is 15 residues long. Deletions cut 6 bases from V and 3 bases from J, with 18 bases between. Germline V CDR1 and CDR2: KGHSH, LQKENI. CDR3 in amino acids: CASSQTTDSSYEQYF. The DNA for the CDR3 is TGTGCCAGCTCCCAGACCACCGATTCAAGCTACGAGCAGTACTTC. Filled out from reference TRBV18 and TRBJ2-7, the complete variable domain reads NAGVMQNPRHLVRRRGQEARLRCSPMKGHSHVYWYRQLPEEGLKFMVYLQKENIIDESGMPKERFSAEFPKEGPSILRIQQVVRGDSAAYFCASSQTTDSSYEQYFGPGTRLTVT.

This clonotype was observed a few times. The J gene is TRBJ1-4, the V gene TRBV15, with TRBD1 matching 7 bases. The CDR3 is 18 residues long. With V trimmed by 3 bases and J by 5 bases, 15 bases remained unmatched. Germline CDR1 is LNHNV and CDR2 is YYDKDF (reference sequence). Here the CDR3 DNA reads TGTGCCACCAGCAGGGGATTAGGGGGCGCAGAGGGGAATGAAAAACTGTTTTTT. This sequence encodes CATSRGLGGAEGNEKLFF.

The V and J genes are TRBV29-1 and TRBJ2-7; D might be TRBD1 (5 bases). The CDR3 spans 13 residues. Germline V gives CDR1 SQVTM, CDR2 ANQGSEA. V lost 1 base, J lost 6 bases, and 13 bases lay in between. CDR3 sequence: CSVEAGALSEQYF. CDR3 DNA sequence: TGCAGCGTTGAAGCTGGGGCGCTCAGCGAGCAGTACTTC.

The rearrangement uses TRBV4-1 and TRBJ2-7; 9 nucleotides align to TRBD2. Unmatched junction bases numbered 12, after V lost 5 bases and J lost 7 bases. The CDR3 consists of 15 residues. CDR1 is MGHRA and CDR2 is YSYEKL in the germline V gene. CDR3 region: CASSILAGAGREQYF. The CDR3 DNA sequence: TGCGCCAGCAGCATATTAGCGGGGGCGGGAAGGGAGCAGTACTTC.

This chain joins TRBV20-1 and TRBJ2-2; D possibly corresponds to TRBD2 (6 bases). The CDR3 consists of 14 residues. Germline V gene sequence: CDR1 DFQATT, CDR2 SNEGSKA (reference sequence). V gave up 0 bases and J gave up 5 bases, with 10 bases separating them. CDR3 nucleotide sequence: TGCAGTGCTAGAGAAGGTGGGACTACCGGGGAGCTGTTTTTT. Encoded protein: CSAREGGTTGELFF.

The chain employs TRBV7-9 and TRBJ2-1; D unclear. V was cut by 8 bases and J by 6 bases, with 23 bases left in between. The CDR3 has 16 amino acids. Germline V CDR1 and CDR2: SEHNR, FQNEAQ (reference sequence). The CDR3 DNA reads TGTGCCAGCGTCCGGGTGGCGGCAGACCTCTTCAATGAGCAGTTCTTC. Its protein is CASVRVAADLFNEQFF.

In DNA, the CDR3 is TGCGCCAGCAGCCAATCCCAAGGGACAGGGTATGAAAAACTGTTTTTT. This sequence encodes CASSQSQGTGYEKLFF. This sequence joins TRBV4-3 and TRBJ1-4; 9 nucleotides line up with TRBD1. Germline-derived CDR1 and CDR2 are LGHNA and YSLEER. CDR3 length equals 16 residues. V trimming: 2 bases; J trimming: 6 bases; junction bases outside the gene matches: 7.

This clonotype was counted a few times. The J gene is TRBJ2-1, the V gene TRBV5-1, with 8 positions matching TRBD2. The CDR3 runs to 16 residues. In germline, CDR1 is SGHRS, CDR2 YFSETQ. V lost 0 bases, J lost 2 bases, and 4 bases stayed unmatched. CDR3 protein: CASSLAIGGAYNEQFF. For the CDR3, the DNA is TGCGCCAGCAGCTTGGCGATCGGGGGGGCCTACAATGAGCAGTTCTTC. Filled out from reference TRBV5-1 and TRBJ2-1, the complete variable domain reads KAGVTQTPRYLIKTRGQQVTLSCSPISGHRSVSWYQQTPGQGLQFLFEYFSETQRNKGNFPGRFSGRQFSNSRSEMNVSTLELGDSALYLCASSLAIGGAYNEQFFGPGTRLTVL.